One and the same sample provided the 4 T cell receptor beta chains below, sequenced in a study of blood T cell repertoires in COVID-19. The assay was immunoSEQ multiplex PCR, and TCRdb's table has in-frame clones only and misses some. The table includes around 220,000 clones, around nine tenths detected once. Sequencing input: peripheral blood. These receptors were obtained from a woman aged 40 to 55 who had recovered from COVID-19.

The chain combines TRBV7-8 with TRBJ1-6; no clear D gene. The CDR3 is 15 amino acids. V was cut by 5 bases and J by 10 bases, with 18 bases left in between. The germline V gene encodes CDR1 SGHVS and CDR2 FQNEAQ. The CDR3 spells CASSLDLGLGSPLHF. The CDR3 coding sequence is TGTGCCAGCAGCCTCGATTTGGGCTTGGGCTCACCCCTCCACTTT.

This clone was seen a handful of times. This sequence joins TRBV7-9 and TRBJ2-1, with no clear D. The CDR3 contains 11 residues. V was trimmed by 5 bases and J by 7 bases, leaving 6 bases between them. CDR1 SEHNR and CDR2 FQNEAQ come from the germline V gene (reference sequence). CDR3 region: CASSPMNEQFF. In nucleotides, the CDR3 is TGTGCCAGCAGCCCAATGAATGAGCAGTTCTTC.

The genes are TRBV18 and TRBJ1-2, with TRBD1 matching 7 bases. With V trimmed by 2 bases and J by 6 bases, 9 bases remained unmatched. Germline V gene data show CDR1 as KGHSH and CDR2 as LQKENI. The CDR3 sequence is 15 residues long. CDR3 bases: TGTGCCAGCTCACCATCCCAGGGGGTTACGGATGGCTACACCTTC. It specifies CASSPSQGVTDGYTF.

The gene calls are TRBV7-6 and TRBJ2-1, with a tentative D call TRBD2 (5 bases). Per germline, CDR1 SGHVS and CDR2 FNYEAQ. CDR3 length: 18 amino acids. The V end was cut by 0 bases, the J end by 1 base, with 16 bases between. For the CDR3, the DNA is TGTGCCAGCAGCTTAGCGGTGCCCTCTCTAGCATCCTACAATGAGCAGTTCTTC. It specifies CASSLAVPSLASYNEQFF.